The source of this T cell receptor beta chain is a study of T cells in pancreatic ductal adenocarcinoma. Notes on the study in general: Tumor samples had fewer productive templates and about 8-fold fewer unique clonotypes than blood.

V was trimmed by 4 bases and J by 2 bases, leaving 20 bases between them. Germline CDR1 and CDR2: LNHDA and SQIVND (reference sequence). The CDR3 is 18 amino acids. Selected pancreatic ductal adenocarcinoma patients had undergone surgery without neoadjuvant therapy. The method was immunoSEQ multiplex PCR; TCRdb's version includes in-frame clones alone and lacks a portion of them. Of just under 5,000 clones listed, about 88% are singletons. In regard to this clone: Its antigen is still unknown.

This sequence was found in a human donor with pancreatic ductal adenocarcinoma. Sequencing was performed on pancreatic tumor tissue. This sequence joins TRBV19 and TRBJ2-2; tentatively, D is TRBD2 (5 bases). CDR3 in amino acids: CASSTTGVKEGNTGELFF. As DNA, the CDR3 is TGTGCCAGTAGTACTACCGGAGTGAAAGAGGGCAACACCGGGGAGCTGTTTTTT.